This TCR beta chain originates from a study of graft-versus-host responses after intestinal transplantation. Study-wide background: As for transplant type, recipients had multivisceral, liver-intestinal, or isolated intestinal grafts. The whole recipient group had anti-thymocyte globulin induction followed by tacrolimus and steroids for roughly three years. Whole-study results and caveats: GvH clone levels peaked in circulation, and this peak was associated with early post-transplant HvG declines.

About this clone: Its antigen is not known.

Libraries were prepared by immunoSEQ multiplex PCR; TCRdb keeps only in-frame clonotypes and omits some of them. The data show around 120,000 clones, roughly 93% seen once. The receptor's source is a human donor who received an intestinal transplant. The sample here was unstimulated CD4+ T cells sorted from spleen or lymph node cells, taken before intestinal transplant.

CDR3 in DNA: TGCAGCGCCGGATTCCCACCCAGAGGAACAAACTATGGCTACACCTTC. Protein product: CSAGFPPRGTNYGYTF. The J gene is TRBJ1-2, the V gene TRBV29-1; D unclear. Trimming shortened V by 7 bases and J by 2 bases, and 23 bases separated the two germline ends. Germline CDR1 SQVTM, CDR2 ANQGSEA. The CDR3 sequence is 16 residues long.